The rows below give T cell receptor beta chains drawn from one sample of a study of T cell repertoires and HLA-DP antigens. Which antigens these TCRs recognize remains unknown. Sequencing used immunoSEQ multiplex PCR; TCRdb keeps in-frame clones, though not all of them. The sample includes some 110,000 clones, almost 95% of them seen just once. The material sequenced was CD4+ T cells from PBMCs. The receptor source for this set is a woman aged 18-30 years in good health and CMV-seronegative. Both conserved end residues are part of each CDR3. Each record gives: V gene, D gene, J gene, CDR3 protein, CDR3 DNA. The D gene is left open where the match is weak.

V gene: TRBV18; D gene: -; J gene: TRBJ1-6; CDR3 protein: CASSPEAGSPLHF; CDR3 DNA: TGTGCCAGCTCTCCGGAGGCAGGCTCACCCCTCCACTTT
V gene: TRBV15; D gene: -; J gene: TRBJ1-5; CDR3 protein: CATSREAGNQPQHF; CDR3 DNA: TGTGCCACCAGCAGAGAGGCAGGTAATCAGCCCCAGCATTTT
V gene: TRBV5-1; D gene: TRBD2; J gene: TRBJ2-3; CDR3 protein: CASSLGQGTLAGLTDTQYF; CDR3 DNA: TGCGCCAGCAGCTTGGGACAGGGAACACTAGCGGGGCTGACAGATACGCAGTATTTT
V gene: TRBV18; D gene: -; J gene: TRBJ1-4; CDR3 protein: CASSPSQGGKLFF; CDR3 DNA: TGCGCCAGCTCCCCCTCGCAGGGAGGAAAACTGTTTTTT
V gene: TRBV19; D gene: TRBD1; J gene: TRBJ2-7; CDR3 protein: CASSPGQGIYEQYF; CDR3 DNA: TGTGCCAGTAGCCCGGGACAGGGGATCTACGAGCAGTACTTC
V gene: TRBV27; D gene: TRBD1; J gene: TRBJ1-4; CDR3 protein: CASSLRPGTGYEKLFF; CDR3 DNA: TGTGCCAGCAGTTTGCGACCCGGGACAGGGTATGAAAAACTGTTTTTT
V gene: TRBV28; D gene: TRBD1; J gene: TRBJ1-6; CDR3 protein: CASSLWSRGISPLHF; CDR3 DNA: TGTGCCAGCAGTTTATGGTCCAGGGGGATTTCACCCCTCCACTTT
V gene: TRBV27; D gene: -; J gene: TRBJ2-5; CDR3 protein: CASSLWGAETQYF; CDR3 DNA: TGTGCCAGCAGTTTATGGGGGGCGGAGACCCAGTACTTC
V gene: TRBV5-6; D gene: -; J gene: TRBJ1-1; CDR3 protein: CASSSGGMTVRTEAFF; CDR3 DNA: TGTGCCAGCAGCTCGGGGGGGATGACTGTCCGTACTGAAGCTTTCTTT
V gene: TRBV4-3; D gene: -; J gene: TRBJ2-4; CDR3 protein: CASSQDRASATGSKNIQYF; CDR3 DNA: TGCGCCAGCAGCCAAGATCGGGCTAGCGCTACTGGGTCCAAAAACATTCAGTACTTC
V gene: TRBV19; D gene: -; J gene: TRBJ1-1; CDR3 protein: CASSITGVTEAFF; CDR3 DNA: TGTGCCAGTAGCATAACGGGGGTCACTGAAGCTTTCTTT
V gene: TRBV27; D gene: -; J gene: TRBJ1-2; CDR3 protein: CASSLRGNYGYTF; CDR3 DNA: TGTGCCAGCAGTTTGAGGGGGAACTATGGCTACACCTTC